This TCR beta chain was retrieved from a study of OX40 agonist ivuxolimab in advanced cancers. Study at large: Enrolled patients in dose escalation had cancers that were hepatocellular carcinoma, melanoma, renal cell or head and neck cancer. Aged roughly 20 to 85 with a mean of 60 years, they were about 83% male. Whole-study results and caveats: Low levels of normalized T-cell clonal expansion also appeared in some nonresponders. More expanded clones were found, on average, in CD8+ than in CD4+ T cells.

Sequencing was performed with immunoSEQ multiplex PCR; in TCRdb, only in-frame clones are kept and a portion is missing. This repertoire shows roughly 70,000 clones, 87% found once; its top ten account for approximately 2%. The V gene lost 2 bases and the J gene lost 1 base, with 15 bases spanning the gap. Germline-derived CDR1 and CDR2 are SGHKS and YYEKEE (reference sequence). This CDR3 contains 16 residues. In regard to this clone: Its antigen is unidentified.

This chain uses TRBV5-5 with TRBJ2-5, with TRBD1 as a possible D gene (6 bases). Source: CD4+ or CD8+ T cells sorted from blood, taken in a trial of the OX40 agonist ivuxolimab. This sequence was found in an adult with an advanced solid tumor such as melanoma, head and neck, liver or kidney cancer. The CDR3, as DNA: TGTGCCAGCAGCTTCGCCCCCACAGGGAGCCAAGAGACCCAGTACTTC. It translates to CASSFAPTGSQETQYF.